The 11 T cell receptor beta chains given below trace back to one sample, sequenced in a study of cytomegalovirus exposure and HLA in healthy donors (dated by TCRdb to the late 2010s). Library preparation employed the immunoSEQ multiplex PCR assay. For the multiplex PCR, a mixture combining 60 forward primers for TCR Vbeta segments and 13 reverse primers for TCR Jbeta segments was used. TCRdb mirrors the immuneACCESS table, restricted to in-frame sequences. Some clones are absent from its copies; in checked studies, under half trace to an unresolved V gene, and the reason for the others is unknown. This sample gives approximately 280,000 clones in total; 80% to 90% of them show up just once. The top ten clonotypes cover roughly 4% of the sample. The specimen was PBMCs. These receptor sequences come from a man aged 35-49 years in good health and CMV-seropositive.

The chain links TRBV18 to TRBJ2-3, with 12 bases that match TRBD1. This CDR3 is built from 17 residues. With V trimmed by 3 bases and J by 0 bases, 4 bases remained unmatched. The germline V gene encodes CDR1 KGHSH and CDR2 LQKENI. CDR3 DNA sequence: TGTGCCAGCTCACCTCCGGGACAGGGGGCTAGCACAGATACGCAGTATTTT. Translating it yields CASSPPGQGASTDTQYF. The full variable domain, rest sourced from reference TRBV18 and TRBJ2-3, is NAGVMQNPRHLVRRRGQEARLRCSPMKGHSHVYWYRQLPEEGLKFMVYLQKENIIDESGMPKERFSAEFPKEGPSILRIQQVVRGDSAAYFCASSPPGQGASTDTQYFGPGTRLTVL.

The CDR3 loop reads CASSGDIFMNTEAFF. The CDR3 DNA sequence: TGTGCCAGCTCAGGGGACATTTTTATGAACACTGAAGCTTTCTTT. J is TRBJ1-1 and V is TRBV18; the D gene is possibly TRBD1 (6 bases). This CDR3 is built from 15 residues. V shed 5 bases and J shed 0 bases, with 13 bases lying between them. Germline loops: CDR1 KGHSH, CDR2 LQKENI.

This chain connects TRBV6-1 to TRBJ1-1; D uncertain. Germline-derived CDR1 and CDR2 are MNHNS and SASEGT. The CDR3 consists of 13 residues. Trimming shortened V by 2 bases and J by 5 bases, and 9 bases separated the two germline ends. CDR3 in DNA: TGTGCCAGCAGTGAACAGCAGAGGACTGAAGCTTTCTTT. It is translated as CASSEQQRTEAFF.

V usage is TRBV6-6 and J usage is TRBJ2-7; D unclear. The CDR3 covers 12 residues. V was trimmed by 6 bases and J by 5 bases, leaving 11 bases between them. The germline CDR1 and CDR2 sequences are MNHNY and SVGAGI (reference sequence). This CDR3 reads CASSYRRDEQYF. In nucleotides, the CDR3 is TGTGCCAGCAGCTACCGCCGGGACGAGCAGTACTTC.

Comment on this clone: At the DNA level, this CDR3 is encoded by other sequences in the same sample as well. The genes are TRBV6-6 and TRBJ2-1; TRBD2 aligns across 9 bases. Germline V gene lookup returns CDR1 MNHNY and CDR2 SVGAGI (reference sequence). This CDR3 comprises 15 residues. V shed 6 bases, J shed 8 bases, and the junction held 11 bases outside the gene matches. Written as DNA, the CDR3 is TGTGCCAGCAGCTCAATCGGGACTAGCAGAGATGAGCAGTTCTTC. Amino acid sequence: CASSSIGTSRDEQFF.

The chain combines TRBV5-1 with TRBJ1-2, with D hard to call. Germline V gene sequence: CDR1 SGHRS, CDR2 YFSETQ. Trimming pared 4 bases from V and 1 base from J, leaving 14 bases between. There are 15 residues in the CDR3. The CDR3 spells CASSRSTPNNYGYTF. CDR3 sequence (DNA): TGCGCCAGCAGCAGGAGCACCCCGAATAACTATGGCTACACCTTC. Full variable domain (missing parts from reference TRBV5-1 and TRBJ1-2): KAGVTQTPRYLIKTRGQQVTLSCSPISGHRSVSWYQQTPGQGLQFLFEYFSETQRNKGNFPGRFSGRQFSNSRSEMNVSTLELGDSALYLCASSRSTPNNYGYTFGSGTRLTVV.

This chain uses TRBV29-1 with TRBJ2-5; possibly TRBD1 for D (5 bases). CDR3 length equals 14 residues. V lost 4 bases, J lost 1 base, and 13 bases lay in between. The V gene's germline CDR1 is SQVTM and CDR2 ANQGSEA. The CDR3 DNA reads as TGCAGCGTTGCGGCGACAGCTCTCCAAGAGACCCAGTACTTC. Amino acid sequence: CSVAATALQETQYF.

The CDR3: CSAQDGNQPQHF. CDR3 DNA sequence: TGCAGCGCACAGGATGGCAATCAGCCCCAGCATTTT. This rearrangement joins TRBV29-1 to TRBJ1-5; maybe TRBD1 (5 bases). The CDR3 extends over 12 amino acids. V was pared by 7 bases and J by 2 bases, with 9 bases between. Germline V gives CDR1 SQVTM, CDR2 ANQGSEA. The variable domain in full, completed from reference TRBV29-1 and TRBJ1-5, reads SAVISQKPSRDICQRGTSLTIQCQVDSQVTMMFWYRQQPGQSLTLIATANQGSEATYESGFVIDKFPISRPNLTFSTLTVSNMSPEDSSIYLCSAQDGNQPQHFGDGTRLSIL.

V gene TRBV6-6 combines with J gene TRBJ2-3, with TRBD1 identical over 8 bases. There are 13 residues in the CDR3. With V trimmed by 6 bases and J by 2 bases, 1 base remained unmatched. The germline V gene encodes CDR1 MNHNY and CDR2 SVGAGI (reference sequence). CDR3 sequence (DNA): TGTGCCAGCAGCAGGGGGCACACAGATACGCAGTATTTT. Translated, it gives CASSRGHTDTQYF.

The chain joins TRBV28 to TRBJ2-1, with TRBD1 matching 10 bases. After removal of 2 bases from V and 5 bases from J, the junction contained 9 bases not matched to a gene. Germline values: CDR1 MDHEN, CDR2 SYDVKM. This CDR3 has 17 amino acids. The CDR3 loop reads CASSLPGQGQGHNEQFF. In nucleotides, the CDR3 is TGTGCCAGCAGTTTACCGGGACAGGGGCAGGGGCACAATGAGCAGTTCTTC.

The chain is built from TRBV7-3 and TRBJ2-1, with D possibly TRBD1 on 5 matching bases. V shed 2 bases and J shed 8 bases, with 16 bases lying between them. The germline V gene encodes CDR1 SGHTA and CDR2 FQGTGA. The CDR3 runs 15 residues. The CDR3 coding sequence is TGTGCCAGCAGCTTACAGGGCAAAGGCATCGATGAGCAGTTCTTC. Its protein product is CASSLQGKGIDEQFF.